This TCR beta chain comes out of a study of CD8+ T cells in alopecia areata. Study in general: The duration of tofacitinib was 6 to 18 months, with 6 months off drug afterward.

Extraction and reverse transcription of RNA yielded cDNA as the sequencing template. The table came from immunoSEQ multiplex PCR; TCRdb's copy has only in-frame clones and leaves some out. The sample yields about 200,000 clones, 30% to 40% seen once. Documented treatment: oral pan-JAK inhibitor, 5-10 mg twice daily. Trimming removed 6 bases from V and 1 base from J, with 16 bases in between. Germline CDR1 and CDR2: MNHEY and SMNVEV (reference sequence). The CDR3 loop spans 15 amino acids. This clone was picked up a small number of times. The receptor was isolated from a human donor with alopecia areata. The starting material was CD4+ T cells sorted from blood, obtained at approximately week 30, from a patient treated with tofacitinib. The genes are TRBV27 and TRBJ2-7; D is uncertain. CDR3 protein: CASSSLGQVSYEQYF. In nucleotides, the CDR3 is TGTGCCAGCAGCTCTCTAGGGCAGGTTTCCTACGAGCAGTACTTC.